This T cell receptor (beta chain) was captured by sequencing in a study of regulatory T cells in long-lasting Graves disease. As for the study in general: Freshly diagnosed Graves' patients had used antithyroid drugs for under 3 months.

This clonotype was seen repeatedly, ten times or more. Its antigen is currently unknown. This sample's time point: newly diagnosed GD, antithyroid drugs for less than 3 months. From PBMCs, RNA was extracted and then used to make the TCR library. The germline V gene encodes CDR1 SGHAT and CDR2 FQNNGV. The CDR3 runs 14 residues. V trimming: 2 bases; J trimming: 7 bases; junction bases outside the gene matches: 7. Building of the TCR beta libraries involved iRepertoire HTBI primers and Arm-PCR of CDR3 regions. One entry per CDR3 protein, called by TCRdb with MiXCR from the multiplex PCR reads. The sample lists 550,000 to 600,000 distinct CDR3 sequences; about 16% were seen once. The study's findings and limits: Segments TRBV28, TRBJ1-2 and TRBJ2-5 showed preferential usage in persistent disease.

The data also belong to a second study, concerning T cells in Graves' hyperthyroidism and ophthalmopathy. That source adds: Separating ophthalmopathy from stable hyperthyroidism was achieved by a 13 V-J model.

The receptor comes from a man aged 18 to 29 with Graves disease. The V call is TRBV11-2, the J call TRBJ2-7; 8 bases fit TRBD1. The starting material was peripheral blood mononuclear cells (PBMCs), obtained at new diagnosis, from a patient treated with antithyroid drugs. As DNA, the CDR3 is TGTGCCAGCAGCTTATATCAGGGGGCGGTGGAGCAGTACTTC. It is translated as CASSLYQGAVEQYF.